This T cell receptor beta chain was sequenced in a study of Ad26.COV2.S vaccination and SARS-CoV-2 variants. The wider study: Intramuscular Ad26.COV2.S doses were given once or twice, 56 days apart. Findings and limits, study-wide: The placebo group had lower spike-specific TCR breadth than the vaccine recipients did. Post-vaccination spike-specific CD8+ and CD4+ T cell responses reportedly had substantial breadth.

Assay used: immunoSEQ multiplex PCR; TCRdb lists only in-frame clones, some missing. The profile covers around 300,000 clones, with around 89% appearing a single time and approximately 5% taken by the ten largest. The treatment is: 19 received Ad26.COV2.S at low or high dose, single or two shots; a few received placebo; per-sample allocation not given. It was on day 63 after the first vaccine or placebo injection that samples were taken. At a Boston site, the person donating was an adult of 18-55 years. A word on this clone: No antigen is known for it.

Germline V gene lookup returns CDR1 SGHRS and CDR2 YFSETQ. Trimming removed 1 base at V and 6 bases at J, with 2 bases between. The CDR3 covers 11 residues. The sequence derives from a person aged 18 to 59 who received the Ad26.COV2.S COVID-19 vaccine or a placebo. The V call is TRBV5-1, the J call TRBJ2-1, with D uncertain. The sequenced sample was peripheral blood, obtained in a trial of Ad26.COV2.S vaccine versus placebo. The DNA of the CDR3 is TGCGCCAGCAGCTTGTTCAATGAGCAGTTCTTC. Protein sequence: CASSLFNEQFF.